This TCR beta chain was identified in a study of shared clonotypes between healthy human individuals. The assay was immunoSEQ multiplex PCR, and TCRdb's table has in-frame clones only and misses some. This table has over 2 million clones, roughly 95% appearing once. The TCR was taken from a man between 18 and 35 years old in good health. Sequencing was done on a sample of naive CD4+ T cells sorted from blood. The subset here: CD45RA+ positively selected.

CDR3 nucleotide sequence: TGTGCCGCAAGGGGGTATAATCAGCCCCAGCATTTT. Protein product: CAARGYNQPQHF. The chain is built from TRBV19 and TRBJ1-5; D perhaps matches TRBD1 (6 bases). CDR3 length equals 12 residues. CDR1 is LNHDA, CDR2 SQIVND, per germline (reference sequence). V was pared by 11 bases and J by 4 bases, with 12 bases between.